The TCR beta chain described here comes from a study of cytomegalovirus exposure and HLA in healthy donors. A word on this clone: Antigen unknown.

PCR used 60 Vbeta primers and 13 Jbeta primers. Method: immunoSEQ multiplex PCR; TCRdb's copy keeps in-frame clones and lacks some. The top ten hold roughly 23% of the sample, which has over 100,000 clones, roughly 85% seen once. The germline V gene has CDR1 SGHRS and CDR2 YFSETQ. Trimming at V came to 7 bases and at J to 7 bases, leaving 7 bases not matched to a gene. This CDR3 is built from 14 residues. Regarding the study as a whole: A prior analysis recorded that most TCR beta V segments were productive about 87% or about 30% of the time. The Asian-associated ancestry cluster reportedly had fewer N-insertions than the approximately 690-donor mean in a later analysis. High sensitivity and specificity were reportedly achieved when the classifier diagnosed cytomegalovirus status.

The specimen sequenced was PBMCs. The clonotype was recovered from a man younger than 40 in good health and CMV-seropositive. The gene calls are TRBV5-1 and TRBJ2-1; 11 bases match TRBD2. The CDR3 coding sequence is TGCGCCAGCCGAACTAGCGGGAGCGATAATGAGCAGTTCTTC. As protein: CASRTSGSDNEQFF.